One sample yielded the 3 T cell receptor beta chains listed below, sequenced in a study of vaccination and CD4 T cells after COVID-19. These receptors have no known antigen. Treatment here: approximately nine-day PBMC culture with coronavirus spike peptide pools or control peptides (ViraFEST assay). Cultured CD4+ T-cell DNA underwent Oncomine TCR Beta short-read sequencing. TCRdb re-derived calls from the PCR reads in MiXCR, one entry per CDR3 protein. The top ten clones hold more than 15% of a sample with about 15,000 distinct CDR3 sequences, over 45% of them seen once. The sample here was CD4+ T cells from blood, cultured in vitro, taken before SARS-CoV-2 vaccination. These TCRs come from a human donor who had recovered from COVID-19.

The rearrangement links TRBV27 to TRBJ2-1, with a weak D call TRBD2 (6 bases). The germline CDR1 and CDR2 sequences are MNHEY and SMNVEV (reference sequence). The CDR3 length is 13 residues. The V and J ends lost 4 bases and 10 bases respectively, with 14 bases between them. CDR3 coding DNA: TGTGCCAGCAGTTCGGACTGGGGAGGAGAGCAGTTCTTC. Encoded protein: CASSSDWGGEQFF.

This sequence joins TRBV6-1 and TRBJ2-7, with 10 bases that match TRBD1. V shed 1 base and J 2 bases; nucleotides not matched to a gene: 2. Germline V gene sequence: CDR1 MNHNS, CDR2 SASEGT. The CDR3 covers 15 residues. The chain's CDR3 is CASSEEGTGAYEQYF. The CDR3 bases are TGTGCCAGCAGTGAAGAGGGGACAGGGGCCTACGAGCAGTACTTC.

The CDR3 protein is CSASKPGANVLTF. CDR3 DNA sequence: TGCAGTGCTAGCAAGCCTGGGGCCAACGTCCTGACTTTC. The V gene is TRBV20-1, the J gene TRBJ2-6; D remains unclear. Trimming removed 3 bases at V and 2 bases at J, with 5 bases between. The CDR3 is 13 residues long. In germline, CDR1 is DFQATT, CDR2 SNEGSKA (reference sequence).